A single sample gave rise to the 23 T cell receptor beta chains below, sequenced in a study of T cell repertoires in cytomegalovirus infection. For these TCRs, the target antigens are not known. TCRdb used MiXCR to reprocess the reads, holding one entry per CDR3 protein. The top ten hold approximately 13% of the sample, which has a few hundred thousand distinct CDR3 sequences, roughly a third seen once. Sequenced material: cultured PBMCs, taken from culture after CMV antigen stimulation. These receptors were obtained from a human donor in good health (CMV status not recorded). Some clones in this sample may be carry-over from other donors' samples.

This clonotype was found a few times. The V and J genes are TRBV4-1 and TRBJ2-1, with unresolved D. Germline loops: CDR1 MGHRA, CDR2 YSYEKL. V was clipped by 6 bases and J by 5 bases, with 17 bases between them. The CDR3 sequence is 15 residues long. The CDR3 is CASRGIGSGHNEQFF. CDR3 in DNA: TGCGCCAGCAGGGGCATCGGGTCGGGCCACAATGAGCAGTTCTTC.

The V gene is TRBV24-1, the J gene TRBJ2-3, with D possibly TRBD1 on 5 matching bases. Per germline, CDR1 KGHDR and CDR2 SFDVKD. The V and J ends lost 2 bases and 8 bases respectively, with 19 bases between them. The CDR3 totals 16 residues. CDR3 DNA: TGTGCCACCAGTGATTCTCGGCATGCAGGGTTCGGTACGCAGTATTTT. It is translated as CATSDSRHAGFGTQYF.

This clonotype was counted between two and nine times. The rearrangement uses TRBV11-2 and TRBJ2-7, with 7 nucleotides matching TRBD1. V was clipped by 2 bases and J by 4 bases; unmatched bases: 8. Per germline, CDR1 SGHAT and CDR2 FQNNGV. The CDR3 loop spans 15 amino acids. CDR3 nucleotides: TGTGCCAGCAGCTTAAGCCTGACAGGGCGGTACGAGCAGTACGTC. This encodes CASSLSLTGRYEQYV.

The chain has TRBV7-2 and TRBJ2-2; no clear D. V was pared by 5 bases and J by 4 bases, with 11 bases between. This CDR3 has 14 amino acids. CDR1 and CDR2 (germline): SGHTA, FQGNSA. CDR3 nucleotide sequence: TGTGCCAGCAGCCAGGACCAGTTCACCGGGGAGCTGTTTTTT. It specifies CASSQDQFTGELFF. The complete variable domain, with remaining parts taken from reference TRBV7-2 and TRBJ2-2, reads GAGVSQSPSNKVTEKGKDVELRCDPISGHTALYWYRQSLGQGLEFLIYFQGNSAPDKSGLPSDRFSAERTGGSVSTLTIQRTQQEDSAVYLCASSQDQFTGELFFGEGSRLTVL.

This clonotype was observed a handful of times. The chain joins TRBV24-1 to TRBJ2-2; maybe TRBD1 (6 bases). Trimming pared 9 bases from V and 7 bases from J, leaving 14 bases between. In germline, CDR1 is KGHDR, CDR2 SFDVKD. The CDR3 is made up of 13 amino acids. CDR3 region: CATGAGDGGELFF. In DNA, the CDR3 is TGTGCCACCGGGGCAGGGGACGGCGGGGAGCTGTTTTTT.

The chain carries TRBV5-1 and TRBJ2-7, with D possibly TRBD2 on 6 matching bases. CDR1 and CDR2 (germline): SGHRS, YFSETQ. There are 13 residues in the CDR3. Trimming took off 4 bases at V and 7 bases at J, with 15 bases between the two ends. The CDR3 is CASSLGGLLEQYF. The DNA for the CDR3 is TGCGCCAGCAGCCTGGGAGGCCTCTTAGAGCAGTACTTC.

This clonotype has more than one count but fewer than ten. V is TRBV7-2 and J is TRBJ2-7; D perhaps matches TRBD2 (6 bases). Per the germline V gene, CDR1 is SGHTA and CDR2 is FQGNSA. The CDR3 has 15 amino acids. The V end was cut by 5 bases, the J end by 0 bases, with 14 bases between. The CDR3 loop is CASSPGLRSSYEQYF. CDR3 DNA sequence: TGTGCCAGCAGCCCGGGACTCCGGAGCTCCTACGAGCAGTACTTC.

V usage is TRBV7-2 and J usage is TRBJ2-7; 9 bases are shared with TRBD2. Germline V lookup: CDR1 SGHTA, CDR2 FQGNSA. The CDR3 is 14 amino acids. V lost 4 bases and J lost 3; bases outside the gene matches: 4. CDR3 in amino acids: CASSSLAGYYEQYV. CDR3 sequence (DNA): TGTGCCAGCAGCTCTCTAGCGGGATACTACGAGCAGTACGTC.

In this sample, this clonotype turned up once. The chain recombines TRBV19 with TRBJ1-5; D is uncertain. The CDR3 spans 14 residues. The germline CDR1 and CDR2 sequences are LNHDA and SQIVND (reference sequence). Trimming shortened V by 6 bases and J by 1 base, and 10 bases separated the two germline ends. CDR3 in amino acids: CASRREGSNQPQHF. The CDR3 DNA reads as TGTGCCAGTAGAAGGGAGGGAAGCAATCAGCCCCAGCATTTT. Combining the CDR3 with reference TRBV19 and TRBJ1-5 gives the whole variable domain DGGITQSPKYLFRKEGQNVTLSCEQNLNHDAMYWYRQDPGQGLRLIYYSQIVNDFQKGDIAEGYSVSREKKESFPLTVTSAQKNPTAFYLCASRREGSNQPQHFGDGTRLSIL.

Ten or more counts support this clonotype. The CDR3 DNA follows: TGTGCCAGCAGCTTAGGCCCTATATACGAGCAGTACGTC. This encodes CASSLGPIYEQYV. The chain uses TRBV7-2 and TRBJ2-7; no clear D gene. Trimming left V 1 base short and J 4 bases short, with 8 bases between. This CDR3 contains 13 residues. Germline V gives CDR1 SGHTA, CDR2 FQGNSA.

This clonotype was picked up many times. This chain connects TRBV19 to TRBJ2-1; no reliable D call. The ends were cut back, 8 bases at V and 3 bases at J, with 11 bases in the middle. The CDR3 extends over 13 amino acids. Germline CDR1 and CDR2: LNHDA and SQIVND (reference sequence). The CDR3 coding sequence is TGTGCCAGTGAAGGCGATCTCTACAATGAGCAGTTCTTC. Protein sequence: CASEGDLYNEQFF.

Regarding this clonotype: At one boundary the junction diverges from the germline segment, which might be a read error. The rearrangement links TRBV19 to TRBJ2-1, with TRBD2 as a possible D gene (6 bases). The CDR3 length is 15 residues. Germline-derived CDR1 and CDR2 are LNHDA and SQIVND (reference sequence). The CDR3 DNA reads as TGTGCCAGTAGGATAGCGGTGAGCTCCTACAATGAGCAGTTCTTC. This encodes CASRIAVSSYNEQFF.

The rearrangement uses TRBV20-1 and TRBJ2-3; D is undetermined. Germline CDR1 DFQATT, CDR2 SNEGSKA (reference sequence). CDR3 length equals 13 residues. V was clipped by 0 bases and J by 3 bases, with 7 bases between them. The CDR3 here is CSARDLRTDTQYF. CDR3 in DNA: TGCAGTGCTAGAGATTTACGGACAGATACGCAGTATTTT.

The V call is TRBV7-7, the J call TRBJ2-3, with D uncertain. Trimming cost V 1 base and J 2 bases, with 7 bases left between them. This CDR3 region has 14 residues. Germline CDR1 is SSHAT and CDR2 is FNYEAQ (reference sequence). CDR3 sequence (DNA): TGTGCCAGCAGCTTAGTTGGGATCACAGATACGCAGTATTTT. This sequence encodes CASSLVGITDTQYF.

This clonotype was recorded once. The CDR3 loop reads CSVEFLGARSGYTF. In DNA, the CDR3 is TGCAGCGTTGAATTCCTGGGGGCGCGGTCTGGCTACACCTTC. The rearrangement uses TRBV29-1 and TRBJ1-2, with D maybe TRBD1 (6 bases). The germline V gene has CDR1 SQVTM and CDR2 ANQGSEA. The CDR3 runs 14 residues. V was shortened by 2 bases and J by 7 bases, with 17 bases between the two germline ends.

This clonotype was seen only a few times. This chain joins TRBV7-8 and TRBJ2-7, with TRBD2 matching 14 bases. Germline V gives CDR1 SGHVS, CDR2 FQNEAQ. CDR3 length: 18 amino acids. Trimming cost V 5 bases and J 5 bases; bases outside gene matches: 14. The CDR3 DNA reads as TGTGCCAGCAGCCGGGGACTAGCGGGAGTGTCCTACCACGACGAGCAGTACTTC. This codes for CASSRGLAGVSYHDEQYF.

The chain carries TRBV6-5 and TRBJ2-2; 10 bases are shared with TRBD1. The length of the CDR3 is 15 residues. Germline V gives CDR1 MNHEY, CDR2 SVGAGI. Trimming at V came to 6 bases and at J to 7 bases, leaving 8 bases not matched to a gene. This CDR3 reads CASREEGQGNGELFF. CDR3 nucleotide sequence: TGTGCCAGCAGAGAAGAGGGACAGGGGAACGGGGAGCTGTTTTTT.

The gene calls are TRBV10-1 and TRBJ2-7; the match to TRBD2 covers 9 bases. Germline CDR1 is WNHNN and CDR2 is SYGVQD (reference sequence). This CDR3 contains 16 residues. V lost 2 bases and J lost 4; bases outside the gene matches: 9. The CDR3 region has the DNA TGCGCCAGCAGTGAGCCCAGCGGGAGGCCCGCTTACGAGCAGTACGTC. Amino acid sequence: CASSEPSGRPAYEQYV.

This clonotype was seen a handful of times. The chain uses TRBV7-2 and TRBJ2-7; TRBD2 matches at 9 bases. Trimming took 5 bases from V and 5 from J; bases not matched to a gene: 7. The CDR3 has 14 amino acids. The V gene's germline CDR1 is SGHTA and CDR2 FQGNSA. DNA for the CDR3: TGTGCCAGCAGCCCGGGGACTAGCCTCCACGAGCAGTACTTC. This codes for CASSPGTSLHEQYF.

The chain links TRBV11-2 to TRBJ2-7; weak D call: TRBD2 (5 bases). Per the germline V gene, CDR1 is SGHAT and CDR2 is FQNNGV. This CDR3 has 16 residues. V was shortened by 5 bases and J by 9 bases, with 26 bases between the two germline ends. The CDR3 bases are TGTGCCAGCAGCCATAAAGCCATTGTGGGAGTCGTTCCGCAGTACTTC. Protein: CASSHKAIVGVVPQYF.

This rearrangement joins TRBV28 to TRBJ2-1; no clear D gene. V was clipped by 2 bases and J by 7 bases, with 9 bases between them. This CDR3 region has 13 residues. Germline CDR1 MDHEN, CDR2 SYDVKM. CDR3 nucleotide sequence: TGTGCCAGCAGTTTACTCGAACCAAATGAGCAGTTCTTC. It yields the protein CASSLLEPNEQFF. The full variable domain, its missing parts supplied by reference TRBV28 and TRBJ2-1, is DVKVTQSSRYLVKRTGEKVFLECVQDMDHENMFWYRQDPGLGLRLIYFSYDVKMKEKGDIPEGYSVSREKKERFSLILESASTNQTSMYLCASSLLEPNEQFFGPGTRLTVL.

The table lists this clonotype with many counts. V usage is TRBV7-2 and J usage is TRBJ2-7; D uncertain. V lost 0 bases and J 7 bases, leaving 16 bases between the germline ends. The CDR3 consists of 15 residues. CDR1 and CDR2 from the germline V gene are SGHTA and FQGNSA. This chain's CDR3 is CASSLAGDRAREQYF. CDR3 coding DNA: TGTGCCAGCAGCTTAGCTGGTGACCGAGCGAGGGAGCAGTACTTC.

The rearrangement joins TRBV4-1 to TRBJ2-4, with D tentatively TRBD2 (6 bases). Per germline, CDR1 MGHRA and CDR2 YSYEKL. The V end lost 3 bases, the J end lost 1 base, and 13 bases lay between the germline ends. The CDR3 spans 16 residues. The CDR3 region has the DNA TGCGCCAGCAGCCAGGCTGGGGGGTTCGCCAAAAACATTCAGTACTTC. It yields the protein CASSQAGGFAKNIQYF.